A single sample is the source of the 24 T cell receptor beta chains below, sequenced in a study of shared clonotypes between healthy human individuals. Profiling relied on immunoSEQ multiplex PCR, and the TCRdb table lists in-frame clones only, not all of them. The profile shows about 1 million clones, around 75% of them singletons. Sequenced input: memory CD4+ T cells sorted from blood. Subset described: CD45RA-negative fraction. The source of these receptors is a young man in good health.

This clone was counted between two and nine times. The rearrangement uses TRBV18 and TRBJ2-2; D is unresolved. This CDR3 comprises 13 residues. Germline V lookup: CDR1 KGHSH, CDR2 LQKENI. V was pared by 8 bases and J by 1 base, with 8 bases between. In nucleotides, the CDR3 is TGTGCCAGCCGAAGTAGGAACACCGGGGAGCTGTTTTTT. It is translated as CASRSRNTGELFF.

J is TRBJ2-3 and V is TRBV30, with 14 positions matching TRBD2. The CDR3 has 15 amino acids. The trim removed 2 bases at V and 6 bases at J, leaving 4 bases unmatched. Germline-derived CDR1 and CDR2 are GTSNPN and SVGIG (reference sequence). CDR3 amino acids: CAWSPGLAGADTQYF. The CDR3, as DNA: TGTGCCTGGAGTCCGGGACTAGCGGGAGCGGATACGCAGTATTTT.

The chain carries TRBV2 and TRBJ2-3; no firm D call. Germline CDR1 and CDR2: SNHLY and FYNNEI. CDR3 size: 14 residues. Trimming removed 5 bases at V and 8 bases at J, with 17 bases between. The CDR3 DNA follows: TGTGCCAGCAGTCTCCTCAAGGACCTTAGTACGCAGTATTTT. Translating gives CASSLLKDLSTQYF.

The genes are TRBV19 and TRBJ1-4, with 10 bases lining up with TRBD1. CDR3 length: 15 residues. Trimming took 3 bases from V and 6 from J; bases not matched to a gene: 4. CDR1 and CDR2 (germline): LNHDA, SQIVND (reference sequence). The CDR3 DNA is TGTGCCAGTAGTATGACCGGGACAGGGGATGAAAAACTGTTTTTT. Translation: CASSMTGTGDEKLFF.

The CDR3 loop is CASSLDEETQYF. Here the CDR3 DNA reads TGTGCCAGCAGCTTGGATGAGGAGACCCAGTACTTC. The chain recombines TRBV7-9 with TRBJ2-5; no clear D. The CDR3 contains 12 residues. Germline V lookup: CDR1 SEHNR, CDR2 FQNEAQ (reference sequence). The V and J ends lost 3 bases and 5 bases respectively, with 7 bases between them.

Turning to this clone: Additional DNA sequences in this sample encode the identical CDR3. The chain carries TRBV5-1 and TRBJ1-5; 7 positions agree with TRBD1. The CDR3 contains 15 residues. J was trimmed by 3 bases and V by 0 bases; bases with no gene match: 3. Germline V gene lookup returns CDR1 SGHRS and CDR2 YFSETQ. CDR3 loop: CASSLAGQVNQPQHF. Written as DNA, the CDR3 is TGCGCCAGCAGCTTGGCCGGACAGGTCAATCAGCCCCAGCATTTT.

A word on this clone: Other DNA sequences in this specimen translate into the identical CDR3. The genes are TRBV5-4 and TRBJ2-5; a possible D gene is TRBD2 (6 bases). V lost 0 bases to trimming and J lost 2 bases, with 8 bases between them. This CDR3 has 14 amino acids. Per the germline V gene, CDR1 is SGHNT and CDR2 is YYREEE (reference sequence). The CDR3 DNA reads as TGTGCCAGCAGCTTGGCTGGGACTCAAGAGACCCAGTACTTC. This gives the protein CASSLAGTQETQYF.

CDR3 loop: CASSLRTQRGTEAFF. In nucleotides, the CDR3 is TGCGCCAGCAGCCTTCGGACCCAGCGAGGAACTGAAGCTTTCTTT. The chain combines TRBV5-1 with TRBJ1-1; D is ambiguous. The germline gives CDR1 SGHRS, CDR2 YFSETQ. Trimming removed 4 bases at V and 5 bases at J, with 18 bases between. The CDR3 has 15 residues. Supplemented by reference TRBV5-1 and TRBJ1-1, the full variable domain reads KAGVTQTPRYLIKTRGQQVTLSCSPISGHRSVSWYQQTPGQGLQFLFEYFSETQRNKGNFPGRFSGRQFSNSRSEMNVSTLELGDSALYLCASSLRTQRGTEAFFGQGTRLTVV.

The chain is built from TRBV6-6 and TRBJ1-5; D may be TRBD1 (5 bases). The V gene lost 4 bases and the J gene lost 3 bases, with 13 bases spanning the gap. Germline CDR1 is MNHNY and CDR2 is SVGAGI (reference sequence). The CDR3 covers 15 residues. CDR3 amino acids: CASSSAGMNNQPQHF. CDR3 nucleotide sequence: TGTGCCAGCAGTTCTGCAGGGATGAACAATCAGCCCCAGCATTTT.

As regards this clone: This sequence may be a read error, since a much larger clone differs from it by one base. Other DNA sequences in this specimen translate into the identical CDR3. Here the CDR3 DNA reads TGCGCCAGCAGCACGGGACAGGTCCCCTACGAGCAGTACTTC. Encoded protein: CASSTGQVPYEQYF. The chain couples TRBV5-1 to TRBJ2-7, with 8 nucleotides matching TRBD1. CDR1 is SGHRS and CDR2 is YFSETQ in the germline V gene. J was trimmed by 2 bases and V by 4 bases; bases with no gene match: 5. There are 14 residues in the CDR3.

Only a few counts were recorded for this clone. This chain links TRBV28 with TRBJ2-3; D is perhaps TRBD1 or TRBD2 (7 bases each). Deletions cut 10 bases from V and 0 bases from J, with 17 bases between. The CDR3 spans 15 residues. Germline V gene lookup returns CDR1 MDHEN and CDR2 SYDVKM. The CDR3 loop is CATQGGSISTDTQYF. For the CDR3, the DNA is TGTGCCACCCAGGGGGGGAGCATCAGCACAGATACGCAGTATTTT.

This chain links TRBV15 with TRBJ1-6, with D possibly matching TRBD1 (5 bases). Germline lookup yields CDR1 LNHNV and CDR2 YYDKDF (reference sequence). V was trimmed by 6 bases and J by 7 bases, leaving 13 bases between them. CDR3 length: 14 residues. The DNA of the CDR3 is TGTGCCACCAGATCCGAATGGGGGAATTCACCCCTCCACTTT. It translates to CATRSEWGNSPLHF.

This clone was counted at least ten times. The same CDR3 can be traced to other DNA sequences in this sample. The rearrangement joins TRBV2 to TRBJ1-1; D is undetermined. V was trimmed by 3 bases and J by 1 base, leaving 0 bases between them. This CDR3 contains 11 residues. CDR1 is SNHLY, CDR2 FYNNEI, per germline. The CDR3 region is CASSENTEAFF. CDR3 nucleotide sequence: TGTGCCAGCAGTGAGAACACTGAAGCTTTCTTT.

This clone was seen a few times. This rearrangement joins TRBV19 to TRBJ1-1; TRBD1 aligns across 9 bases. With V trimmed by 6 bases and J by 5 bases, 7 bases remained unmatched. Germline V gene data show CDR1 as LNHDA and CDR2 as SQIVND (reference sequence). CDR3 length equals 14 residues. CDR3 in DNA: TGTGCCAGTAGGCCGGGACAGGGTAGGACTGAAGCTTTCTTT. Translation: CASRPGQGRTEAFF. The variable domain in full, with the rest retrieved from reference TRBV19 and TRBJ1-1, is DGGITQSPKYLFRKEGQNVTLSCEQNLNHDAMYWYRQDPGQGLRLIYYSQIVNDFQKGDIAEGYSVSREKKESFPLTVTSAQKNPTAFYLCASRPGQGRTEAFFGQGTRLTVV.

This clone came up a few times. The chain combines TRBV6-1 with TRBJ2-5, with 7 bases that match TRBD1. V gave up 4 bases and J gave up 6 bases; unmatched junction bases: 2. This CDR3 spans 12 amino acids. The germline V gene encodes CDR1 MNHNS and CDR2 SASEGT. CDR3 coding DNA: TGTGCCAGCAGTGTACAGGGGCAGACCCAGTACTTC. Its protein is CASSVQGQTQYF.

The chain couples TRBV5-4 to TRBJ2-3, with TRBD2 matching 8 bases. CDR1 and CDR2 from the germline V gene are SGHNT and YYREEE (reference sequence). There are 16 residues in the CDR3. J was trimmed by 0 bases and V by 0 bases; bases with no gene match: 3. In nucleotides, the CDR3 is TGTGCCAGCAGCTTGGCCGAGCGGGGGAGCACAGATACGCAGTATTTT. It codes for CASSLAERGSTDTQYF.

The rearrangement uses TRBV2 and TRBJ2-5; D perhaps matches TRBD1 (5 bases). Germline assignment: CDR1 SNHLY and CDR2 FYNNEI. The CDR3 is 12 amino acids. Deletions cut 6 bases from V and 3 bases from J, with 8 bases between. The CDR3 sequence: CASSRAKETQYF. The CDR3 nucleotides read TGTGCCAGCAGCAGGGCTAAAGAGACCCAGTACTTC.

Of note for this clone: Different DNA sequences within this sample yield the same CDR3. The rearrangement links TRBV6-5 to TRBJ1-6; D gene uncertain. The CDR3 runs 12 residues. Germline-derived CDR1 and CDR2 are MNHEY and SVGAGI. Trimming stripped 0 bases from V and 7 bases from J, with 1 base between. The CDR3 reads CASSYSNSPLHF. CDR3 coding DNA: TGTGCCAGCAGTTACTCGAATTCACCCCTCCACTTT.

This sequence joins TRBV29-1 and TRBJ2-7, with TRBD2 as a possible D gene (7 bases). The CDR3 contains 15 residues. Trimming left V 3 bases short and J 5 bases short, with 20 bases between. Germline CDR1 and CDR2: SQVTM and ANQGSEA. The CDR3 sequence: CSVDGGGGSPDEQYF. The CDR3, as DNA: TGCAGCGTTGATGGTGGGGGCGGGAGTCCCGACGAGCAGTACTTC.

This chain joins TRBV7-2 and TRBJ1-3, with D uncertain. Trimming pared 1 base from V and 7 bases from J, leaving 8 bases between. CDR1 is SGHTA and CDR2 is FQGNSA in the germline V gene. The CDR3 runs 13 residues. The chain's CDR3 is CASSLGLTNTIYF. CDR3 sequence (DNA): TGTGCCAGCAGCTTAGGGTTAACGAACACCATATATTTT.

This sequence joins TRBV5-5 and TRBJ1-4; D remains unclear. Germline V gene data show CDR1 as SGHKS and CDR2 as YYEKEE (reference sequence). The ends were cut back, 0 bases at V and 0 bases at J, with 9 bases in the middle. The CDR3 is 16 amino acids. The CDR3 nucleotides are TGTGCCAGCAGCTTGGTCGGCTTAGCAACTAATGAAAAACTGTTTTTT. It encodes CASSLVGLATNEKLFF. The complete variable domain, with remaining parts taken from reference TRBV5-5 and TRBJ1-4, reads DAGVTQSPTHLIKTRGQQVTLRCSPISGHKSVSWYQQVLGQGPQFIFQYYEKEERGRGNFPDRFSARQFPNYSSELNVNALLLGDSALYLCASSLVGLATNEKLFFGSGTQLSVL.

The rearrangement uses TRBV10-3 and TRBJ1-4; 9 bases map to TRBD1. Germline CDR1 reads ENHRY; CDR2 reads SYGVKD. This CDR3 spans 14 amino acids. Losses at the gene ends were 6 bases for V and 8 bases for J; bases not matched to a gene: 7. CDR3 residues: CAIRAGTGSEKLFF. DNA for the CDR3: TGTGCCATCAGGGCCGGGACAGGGTCCGAAAAACTGTTTTTT.

This chain uses TRBV6-1 with TRBJ2-1; D remains ambiguous. V lost 5 bases and J 10 bases, leaving 15 bases between the germline ends. Per the germline V gene, CDR1 is MNHNS and CDR2 is SASEGT. This CDR3 is built from 13 residues. CDR3 nucleotide sequence: TGTGCCAGCAGTTCGAAGACCCACTGGGAGCAGTTCTTC. It is translated as CASSSKTHWEQFF.

The genes are TRBV7-2 and TRBJ2-1, with 14 bases aligning to TRBD2. V shed 4 bases and J 8 bases; nucleotides not matched to a gene: 7. The CDR3 extends over 16 amino acids. Germline values: CDR1 SGHTA, CDR2 FQGNSA. The CDR3 sequence is CASSSGTSGSIDEQFF. The DNA of the CDR3 is TGTGCCAGCAGCTCCGGGACTAGCGGGAGTATTGATGAGCAGTTCTTC.